This T cell receptor (beta chain) was profiled in a study of T cell responses to AZD1222 COVID-19 vaccine. The overall study: The analysis combined second doses at about 4 or about 12 weeks.

Overall study results and limits: Of the AZD1222 recipients, only 5 to 7 were seropositive at baseline. Vaccine-related CD4 TCRs covered spike, predominating at 160-218 and 743-854. The donor group comprised mostly white British people and more females; the analysis possibly underestimated clonal diversity.

To note about this clone: Its cognate antigen is unknown.

Sequencing was performed with immunoSEQ multiplex PCR; in TCRdb, only in-frame clones are kept and a portion is missing. This table has some 160,000 clones, about nine tenths appearing once. V lost 6 bases to trimming and J lost 4 bases; unmatched junction nucleotides: 8. The germline V gene encodes CDR1 MNHEY and CDR2 SVGAGI. This CDR3 is built from 14 residues. The specimen comprised peripheral blood, sampled on day 0 of AZD1222 vaccination. The J gene is TRBJ1-2, the V gene TRBV6-5; TRBD1 aligns across 7 bases. This TCR derives from an adult in good health. CDR3 amino acids: CASSKDTGVYGYTF. CDR3 nucleotides: TGTGCCAGCAGCAAAGATACAGGGGTCTATGGCTACACCTTC.